The next 3 T cell receptor beta chains were all read from a single sample in a study of T cell responses to AZD1222 COVID-19 vaccine. Here immunoSEQ multiplex PCR was the method, and the copy in TCRdb shows in-frame clones only, minus some. The sample yields 80,000 or so clones, over 80% seen once. Material: peripheral blood, obtained on day 0 of AZD1222 vaccination. These receptors all come from an adult in good health.

The chain employs TRBV7-9 and TRBJ1-1; TRBD1 agrees at 7 bases. The CDR3 extends over 16 amino acids. Germline values: CDR1 SEHNR, CDR2 FQNEAQ (reference sequence). V shed 5 bases, J shed 0 bases, and the junction held 9 bases outside the gene matches. The CDR3 nucleotides are TGTGCCAGCAGCGGAAAGACAGGGATCATGAACACTGAAGCTTTCTTT. Translated: CASSGKTGIMNTEAFF.

The rearrangement joins TRBV19 to TRBJ2-1, with a possible D match to TRBD1 (5 bases). The CDR3 is made up of 13 amino acids. The V end was cut by 10 bases, the J end by 4 bases, with 14 bases between. Germline V gene data show CDR1 as LNHDA and CDR2 as SQIVND (reference sequence). CDR3 nucleotides: TGTGCCACCCACCCCCCAGGGTACAATGAGCAGTTCTTC. This encodes CATHPPGYNEQFF.

This clone was counted a few times. This rearrangement joins TRBV2 to TRBJ1-3; D remains ambiguous. Trimming removed 2 bases from V and 0 bases from J, with 8 bases in between. Per the germline V gene, CDR1 is SNHLY and CDR2 is FYNNEI. The CDR3 consists of 15 residues. The CDR3 bases are TGTGCCAGCAGTGAAAGTAGAAGCTCTGGAAACACCATATATTTT. It specifies CASSESRSSGNTIYF.